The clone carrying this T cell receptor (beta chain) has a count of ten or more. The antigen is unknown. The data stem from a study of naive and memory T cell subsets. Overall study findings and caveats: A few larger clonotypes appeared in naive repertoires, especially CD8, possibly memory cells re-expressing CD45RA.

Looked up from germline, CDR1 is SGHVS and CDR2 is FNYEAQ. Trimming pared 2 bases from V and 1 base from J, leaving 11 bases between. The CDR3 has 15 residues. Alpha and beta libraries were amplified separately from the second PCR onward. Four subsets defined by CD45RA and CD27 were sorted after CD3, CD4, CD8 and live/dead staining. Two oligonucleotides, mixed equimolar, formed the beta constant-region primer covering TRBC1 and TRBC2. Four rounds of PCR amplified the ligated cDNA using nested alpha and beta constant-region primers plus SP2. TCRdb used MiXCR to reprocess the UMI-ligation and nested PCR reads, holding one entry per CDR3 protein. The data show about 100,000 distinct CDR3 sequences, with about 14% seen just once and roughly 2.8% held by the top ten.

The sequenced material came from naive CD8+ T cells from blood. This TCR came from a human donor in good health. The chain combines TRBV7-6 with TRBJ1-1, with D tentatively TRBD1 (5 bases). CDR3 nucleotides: TGTGCCAGCAGCTTAAGTTCAGGGCCGAACACTGAAGCTTTCTTT. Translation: CASSLSSGPNTEAFF.